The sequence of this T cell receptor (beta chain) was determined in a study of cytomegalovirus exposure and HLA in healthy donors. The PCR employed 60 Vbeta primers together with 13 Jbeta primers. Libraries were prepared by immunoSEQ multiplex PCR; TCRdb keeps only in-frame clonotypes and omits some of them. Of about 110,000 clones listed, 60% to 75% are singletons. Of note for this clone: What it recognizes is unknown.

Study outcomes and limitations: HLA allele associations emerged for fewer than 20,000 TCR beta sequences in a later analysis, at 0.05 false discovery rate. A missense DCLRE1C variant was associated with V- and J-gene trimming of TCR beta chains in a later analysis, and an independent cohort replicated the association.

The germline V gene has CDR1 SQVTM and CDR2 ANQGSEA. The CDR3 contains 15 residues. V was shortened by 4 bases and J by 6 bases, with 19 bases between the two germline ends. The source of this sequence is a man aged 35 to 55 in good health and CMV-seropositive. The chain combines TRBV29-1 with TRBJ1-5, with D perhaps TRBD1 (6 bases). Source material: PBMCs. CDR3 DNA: TGCAGCGTTGTTCTCGCCAGGGGAGAAGGTCAGCCCCAGCATTTT. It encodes CSVVLARGEGQPQHF. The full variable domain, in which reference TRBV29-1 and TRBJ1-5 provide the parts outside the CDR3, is SAVISQKPSRDICQRGTSLTIQCQVDSQVTMMFWYRQQPGQSLTLIATANQGSEATYESGFVIDKFPISRPNLTFSTLTVSNMSPEDSSIYLCSVVLARGEGQPQHFGDGTRLSIL.